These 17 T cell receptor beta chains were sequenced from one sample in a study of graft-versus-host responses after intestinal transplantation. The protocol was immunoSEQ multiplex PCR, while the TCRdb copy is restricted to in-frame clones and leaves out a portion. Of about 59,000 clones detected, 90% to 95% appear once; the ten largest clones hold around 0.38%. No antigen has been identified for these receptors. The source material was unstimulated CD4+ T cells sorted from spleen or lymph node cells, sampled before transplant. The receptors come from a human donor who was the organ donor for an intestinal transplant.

The CDR3 is CASSIGPGTFNYGYTF. The CDR3 DNA sequence: TGTGCCAGTAGTATCGGTCCGGGGACATTTAACTATGGCTACACCTTC. J is TRBJ1-2 and V is TRBV19; TRBD1 is a possible D gene (6 bases). The V gene's germline CDR1 is LNHDA and CDR2 SQIVND (reference sequence). The CDR3 is made up of 16 amino acids. Trimming removed 3 bases at V and 1 base at J, with 15 bases between. The entire variable domain, with the rest obtained from reference TRBV19 and TRBJ1-2, is as follows: DGGITQSPKYLFRKEGQNVTLSCEQNLNHDAMYWYRQDPGQGLRLIYYSQIVNDFQKGDIAEGYSVSREKKESFPLTVTSAQKNPTAFYLCASSIGPGTFNYGYTFGSGTRLTVV.

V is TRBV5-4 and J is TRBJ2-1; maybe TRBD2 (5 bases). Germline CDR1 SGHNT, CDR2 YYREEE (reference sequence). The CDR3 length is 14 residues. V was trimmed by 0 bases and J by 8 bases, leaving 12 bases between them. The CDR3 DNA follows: TGTGCCAGCAGCTTGGGTTCTAGCCTCGATGAGCAGTTCTTC. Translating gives CASSLGSSLDEQFF.

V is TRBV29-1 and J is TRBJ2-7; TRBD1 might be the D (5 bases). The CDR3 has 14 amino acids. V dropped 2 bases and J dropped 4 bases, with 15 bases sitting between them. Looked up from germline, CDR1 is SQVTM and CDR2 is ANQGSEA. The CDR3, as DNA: TGCAGCGTTGAAATACCAGGGATGGTATACGAGCAGTACTTC. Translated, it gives CSVEIPGMVYEQYF.

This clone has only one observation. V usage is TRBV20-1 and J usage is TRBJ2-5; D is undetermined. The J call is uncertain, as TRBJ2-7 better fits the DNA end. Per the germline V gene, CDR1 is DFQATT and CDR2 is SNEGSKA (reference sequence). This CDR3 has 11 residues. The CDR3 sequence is CSAGHPSEQYF. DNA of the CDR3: TGCAGTGCCGGGCACCCCTCCGAGCAGTACTTC.

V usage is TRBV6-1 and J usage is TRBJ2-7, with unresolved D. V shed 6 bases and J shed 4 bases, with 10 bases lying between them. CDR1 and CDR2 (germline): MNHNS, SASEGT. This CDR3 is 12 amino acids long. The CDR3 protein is CASRDKYYEQYF. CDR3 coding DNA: TGTGCCAGCAGAGACAAGTATTACGAGCAGTACTTC.

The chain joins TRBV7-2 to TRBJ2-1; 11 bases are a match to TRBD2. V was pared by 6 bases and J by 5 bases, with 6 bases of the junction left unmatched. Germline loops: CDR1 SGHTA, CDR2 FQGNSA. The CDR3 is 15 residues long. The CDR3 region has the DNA TGTGCCAGCAGATACACTAGCGGGGGCCACAATGAGCAGTTCTTC. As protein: CASRYTSGGHNEQFF.

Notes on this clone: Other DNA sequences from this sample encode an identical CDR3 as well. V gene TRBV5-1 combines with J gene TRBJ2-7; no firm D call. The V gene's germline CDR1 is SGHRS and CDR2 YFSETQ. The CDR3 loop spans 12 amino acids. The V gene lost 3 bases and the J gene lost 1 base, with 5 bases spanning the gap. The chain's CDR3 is CASSSSSYEQYF. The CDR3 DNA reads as TGCGCCAGCAGCTCCTCTTCCTACGAGCAGTACTTC.

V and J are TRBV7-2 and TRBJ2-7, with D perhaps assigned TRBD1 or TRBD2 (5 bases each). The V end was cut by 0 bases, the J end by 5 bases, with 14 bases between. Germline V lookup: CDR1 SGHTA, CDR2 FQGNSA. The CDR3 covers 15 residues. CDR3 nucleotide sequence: TGTGCCAGCAGCTTAGCCGCACTAGAAGGGGACGAGCAGTACTTC. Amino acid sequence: CASSLAALEGDEQYF.

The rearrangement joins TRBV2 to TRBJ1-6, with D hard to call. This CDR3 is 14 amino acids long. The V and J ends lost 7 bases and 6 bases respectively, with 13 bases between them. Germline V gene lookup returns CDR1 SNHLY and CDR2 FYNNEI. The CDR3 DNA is TGTGCCAGCACCCGCACTGGCCCTAATTCACCCCTCCACTTT. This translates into CASTRTGPNSPLHF. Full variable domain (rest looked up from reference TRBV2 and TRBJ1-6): EPEVTQTPSHQVTQMGQEVILRCVPISNHLYFYWYRQILGQKVEFLVSFYNNEISEKSEIFDDQFSVERPDGSNFTLKIRSTKLEDSAMYFCASTRTGPNSPLHFGNGTRLTVT.

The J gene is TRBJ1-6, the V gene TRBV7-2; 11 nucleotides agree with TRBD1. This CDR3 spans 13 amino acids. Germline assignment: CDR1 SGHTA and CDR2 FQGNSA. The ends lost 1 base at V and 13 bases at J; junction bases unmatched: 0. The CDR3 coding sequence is TGTGCCAGCAGCTTAGGGACAGGGGGCCCCCTCCACTTT. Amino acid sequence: CASSLGTGGPLHF.

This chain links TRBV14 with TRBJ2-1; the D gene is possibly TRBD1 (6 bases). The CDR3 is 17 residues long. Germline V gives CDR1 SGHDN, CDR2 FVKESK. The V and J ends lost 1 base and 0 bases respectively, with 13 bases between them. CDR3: CASSQGSRGSSYNEQFF. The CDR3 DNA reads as TGTGCCAGCAGCCAAGGGTCCAGGGGAAGCTCCTACAATGAGCAGTTCTTC.

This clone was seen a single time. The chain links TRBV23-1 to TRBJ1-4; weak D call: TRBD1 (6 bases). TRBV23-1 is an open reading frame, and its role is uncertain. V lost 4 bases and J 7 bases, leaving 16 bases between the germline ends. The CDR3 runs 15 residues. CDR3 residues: CASSPRQAPFEKLFF. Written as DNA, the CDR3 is TGCGCCAGCAGTCCGAGACAGGCCCCTTTTGAAAAACTGTTTTTT.

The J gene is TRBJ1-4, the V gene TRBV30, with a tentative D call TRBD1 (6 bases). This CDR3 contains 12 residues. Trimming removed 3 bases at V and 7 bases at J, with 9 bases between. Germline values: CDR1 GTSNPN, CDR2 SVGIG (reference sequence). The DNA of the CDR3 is TGTGCCTGGAGCCTGACAGGTGAAAAACTGTTTTTT. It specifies CAWSLTGEKLFF.

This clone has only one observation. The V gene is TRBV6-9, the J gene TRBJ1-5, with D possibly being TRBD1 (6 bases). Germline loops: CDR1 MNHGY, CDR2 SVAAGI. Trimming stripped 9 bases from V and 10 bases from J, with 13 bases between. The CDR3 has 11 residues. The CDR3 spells CARTIGTPQHF. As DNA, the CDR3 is TGTGCCAGGACGATTGGGACACCCCAGCATTTT.

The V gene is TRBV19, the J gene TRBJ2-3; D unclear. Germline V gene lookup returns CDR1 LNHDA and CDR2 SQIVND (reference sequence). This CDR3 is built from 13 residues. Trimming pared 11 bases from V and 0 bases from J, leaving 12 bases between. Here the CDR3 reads CASRTDSTDTQYF. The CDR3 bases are TGTGCCTCAAGGACCGATAGCACAGATACGCAGTATTTT.

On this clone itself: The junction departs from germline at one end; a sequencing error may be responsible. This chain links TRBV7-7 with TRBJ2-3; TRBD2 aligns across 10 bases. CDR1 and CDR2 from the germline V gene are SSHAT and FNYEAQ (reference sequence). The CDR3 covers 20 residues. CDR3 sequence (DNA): TGTGCTAGCAGCTTAGTACTATTCGGTAGCGGGGGGCCCGAGGGAGATACGCAGTATTTT. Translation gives CASSLVLFGSGGPEGDTQYF.

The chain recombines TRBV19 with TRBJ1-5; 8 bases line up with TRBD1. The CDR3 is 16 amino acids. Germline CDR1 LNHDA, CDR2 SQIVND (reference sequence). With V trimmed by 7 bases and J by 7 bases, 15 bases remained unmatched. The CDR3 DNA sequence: TGTGCCAGTACCGCCCGGACAGGGACTACTCAGCAGCCCCAGCATTTT. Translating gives CASTARTGTTQQPQHF.